These T cell receptor beta chains were read from a single sample in a study of T cells in Graves' hyperthyroidism and ophthalmopathy. TCRdb analysed the multiplex PCR reads with MiXCR anew, one entry per CDR3 protein. The sample lists 400,000 or so distinct CDR3 sequences, 12% to 15% occurring once. Material: blood. The receptors derive from a woman in her sixties or seventies with Graves' ophthalmopathy. The CDR3 runs from the conserved cysteine through the conserved F or W. The order of the fields is J gene, clone size, V gene, D gene, CDR3 protein, CDR3 DNA. D genes are given only for firm matches. Some rows mark clone size as missing; the rest say once, few, many or name a class of expanded clone.

>TRBJ2-1|many|TRBV20-1|TRBD1
CSARGRDRAYNEQFF
TGCAGTGCTAGAGGGAGGGACAGGGCTTACAATGAGCAGTTCTTC
>TRBJ2-4|many|TRBV28|NA
CASSLIDGPEAKNIQYF
TGTGCCAGCAGTTTAATCGACGGACCGGAGGCCAAAAACATTCAGTACTTC
>TRBJ2-5|NA|TRBV5-1|TRBD2
CASSWGLAGGGETQYF
TGCGCCAGCAGCTGGGGGCTAGCGGGAGGCGGTGAGACCCAGTACTTC
>TRBJ2-7|many|TRBV18|TRBD1
CASSPTQTGTPYEQYF
TGTGCCAGCTCACCAACCCAGACAGGGACCCCCTACGAGCAGTACTTC
>TRBJ1-1|many|TRBV28|NA
CASSSNSWTVNTEAFF
TGTGCCAGCAGTTCAAACTCCTGGACGGTGAACACTGAAGCTTTCTTT
>TRBJ2-2|NA|TRBV7-9|NA
CASSAGGRGFTGELFF
TGTGCCAGCAGCGCCGGGGGCAGGGGGTTCACCGGGGAGCTGTTTTTT
>TRBJ2-7|many|TRBV28|TRBD2
CASSFLTLTSGNYEQYF
TGTGCCAGCAGTTTCCTTACACTGACTAGCGGGAACTACGAGCAGTACTTC
>TRBJ2-5|NA|TRBV25-1|NA
CASTGTAQAQYF
TGTGCCAGCACCGGGACTGCCCAGGCCCAGTACTTC
>TRBJ2-5|many|TRBV2|TRBD1
CASRPGTGVETQYF
TGTGCCAGCAGGCCGGGGACAGGGGTAGAGACCCAGTACTTC
>TRBJ2-1|many|TRBV28|TRBD2
CASSLPGGRRSYNEQFF
TGTGCCAGCAGCCTCCCCGGGGGGAGACGCTCCTACAATGAGCAGTTCTTC
>TRBJ2-1|many|TRBV28|NA
CASSFASANEQFF
TGTGCCAGCAGTTTCGCTAGCGCCAATGAGCAGTTCTTC
>TRBJ2-2|NA|TRBV20-1|NA
CSARDFLAFPNTGELFF
TGCAGTGCTAGAGATTTCCTAGCGTTCCCGAACACCGGGGAGCTGTTTTTT
>TRBJ1-6|few|TRBV7-2|NA
CASNFSGVGYNSPLHF
TGTGCCAGCAACTTCTCAGGGGTCGGCTATAATTCACCCCTCCACTTT
>TRBJ1-5|many|TRBV11-2|NA
CASSPPALSYSNQPQHF
TGTGCCAGCAGCCCCCCTGCGCTCTCATATAGCAATCAGCCCCAGCATTTT
>TRBJ2-7|NA|TRBV4-1|NA
CASSPLRGTGSSYEQYF
TGCGCCAGCAGCCCTTTGAGGGGAACAGGGAGCTCCTACGAGCAGTACTTC
>TRBJ2-1|NA|TRBV7-9|TRBD1
CASSNRDRDYNEQFF
TGTGCCAGCAGCAACCGGGACAGGGACTACAATGAGCAGTTCTTC
>TRBJ2-3|NA|TRBV7-7|NA
CASSFQAGFSTDTQYF
TGTGCTAGCAGCTTCCAAGCGGGTTTTAGCACAGATACGCAGTATTTT
>TRBJ2-1|many|TRBV28|NA
CASSFAGADNGQFF
TGTGCCAGCAGCTTCGCAGGGGCAGACAATGGGCAGTTCTTC